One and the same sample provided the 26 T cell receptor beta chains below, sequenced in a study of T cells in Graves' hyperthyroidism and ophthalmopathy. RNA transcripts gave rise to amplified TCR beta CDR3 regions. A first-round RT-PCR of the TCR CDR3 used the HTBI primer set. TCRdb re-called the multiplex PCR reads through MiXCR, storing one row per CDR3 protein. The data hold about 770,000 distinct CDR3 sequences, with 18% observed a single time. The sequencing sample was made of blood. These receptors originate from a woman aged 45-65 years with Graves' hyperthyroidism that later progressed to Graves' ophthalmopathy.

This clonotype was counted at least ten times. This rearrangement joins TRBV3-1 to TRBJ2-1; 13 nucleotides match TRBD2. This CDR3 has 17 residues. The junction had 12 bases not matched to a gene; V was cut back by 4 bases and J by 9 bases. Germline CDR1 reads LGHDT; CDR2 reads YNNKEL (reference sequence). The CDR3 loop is CASSPRTSGGAYPEQFF. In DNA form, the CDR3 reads TGTGCCAGCAGCCCTCGAACTAGCGGGGGGGCCTACCCTGAGCAGTTCTTC.

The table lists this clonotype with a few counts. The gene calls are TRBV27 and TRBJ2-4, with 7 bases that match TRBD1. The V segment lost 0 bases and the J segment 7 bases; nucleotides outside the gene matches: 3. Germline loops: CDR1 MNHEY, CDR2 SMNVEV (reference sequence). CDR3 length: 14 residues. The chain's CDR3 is CASSLSGGANIQYF. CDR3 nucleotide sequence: TGTGCCAGCAGTTTATCAGGGGGCGCCAACATTCAGTACTTC.

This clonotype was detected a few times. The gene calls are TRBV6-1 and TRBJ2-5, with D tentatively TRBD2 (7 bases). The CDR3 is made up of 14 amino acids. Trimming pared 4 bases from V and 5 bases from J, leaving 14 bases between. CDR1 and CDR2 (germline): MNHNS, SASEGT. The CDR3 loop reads CASSVTGGGETQYF. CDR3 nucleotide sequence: TGTGCCAGCAGTGTCACGGGGGGCGGTGAGACCCAGTACTTC.

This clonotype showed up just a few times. CDR3 loop: CASSQDFSGANVLTF. In DNA form, the CDR3 reads TGTGCCAGCAGCCAAGACTTTTCTGGGGCCAACGTCCTGACTTTC. The V gene is TRBV3-1, the J gene TRBJ2-6; D remains unclear. V lost 0 bases, J lost 1 base, and 4 bases lay in between. CDR3 length equals 15 residues. The germline V gene encodes CDR1 LGHDT and CDR2 YNNKEL (reference sequence).

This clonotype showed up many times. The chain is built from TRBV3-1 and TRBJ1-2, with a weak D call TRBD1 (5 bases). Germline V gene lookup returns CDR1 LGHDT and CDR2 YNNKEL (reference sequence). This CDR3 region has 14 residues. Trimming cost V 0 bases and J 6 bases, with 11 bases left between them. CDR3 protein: CASSQEGGGDGYTF. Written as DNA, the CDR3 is TGTGCCAGCAGCCAAGAGGGCGGGGGTGATGGCTACACCTTC.

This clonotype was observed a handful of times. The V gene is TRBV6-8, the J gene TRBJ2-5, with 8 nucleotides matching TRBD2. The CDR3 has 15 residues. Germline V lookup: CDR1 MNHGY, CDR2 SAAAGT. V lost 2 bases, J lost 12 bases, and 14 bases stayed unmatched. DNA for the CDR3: TGTGCCAGCAGTTACCGAGTTCATGGTGGAGCGGGGGAGTACTTC. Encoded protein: CASSYRVHGGAGEYF.

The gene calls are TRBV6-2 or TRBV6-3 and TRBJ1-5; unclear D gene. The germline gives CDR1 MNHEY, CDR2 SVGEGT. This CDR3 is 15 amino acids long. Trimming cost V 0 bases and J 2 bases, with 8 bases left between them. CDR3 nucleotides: TGTGCCAGCAGTTACTCAGGTTCGCGCAATCAGCCCCAGCATTTT. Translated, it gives CASSYSGSRNQPQHF.

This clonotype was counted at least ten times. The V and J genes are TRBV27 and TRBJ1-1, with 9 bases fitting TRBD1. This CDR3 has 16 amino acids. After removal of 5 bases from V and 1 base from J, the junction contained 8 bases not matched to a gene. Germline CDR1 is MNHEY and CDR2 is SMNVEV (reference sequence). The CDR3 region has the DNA TGTGCCAGCAGTGCCCGGACAGGGGAGGGGAACACTGAAGCTTTCTTT. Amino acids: CASSARTGEGNTEAFF.

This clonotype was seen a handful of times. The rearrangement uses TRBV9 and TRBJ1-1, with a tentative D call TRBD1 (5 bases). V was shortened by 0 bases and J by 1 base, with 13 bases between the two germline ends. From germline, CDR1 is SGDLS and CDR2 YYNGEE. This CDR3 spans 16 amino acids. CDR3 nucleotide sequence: TGTGCCAGCAGCGTAGTGACAGTACCAGGGAACACTGAAGCTTTCTTT. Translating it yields CASSVVTVPGNTEAFF.

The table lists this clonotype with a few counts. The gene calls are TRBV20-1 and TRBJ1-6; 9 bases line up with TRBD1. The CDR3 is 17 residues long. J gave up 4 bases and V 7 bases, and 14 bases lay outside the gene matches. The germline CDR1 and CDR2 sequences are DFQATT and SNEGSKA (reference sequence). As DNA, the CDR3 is TGCAGTGTGCAGGGTGCACAGGGGGCCTTTTATAATTCACCCCTCCACTTT. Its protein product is CSVQGAQGAFYNSPLHF.

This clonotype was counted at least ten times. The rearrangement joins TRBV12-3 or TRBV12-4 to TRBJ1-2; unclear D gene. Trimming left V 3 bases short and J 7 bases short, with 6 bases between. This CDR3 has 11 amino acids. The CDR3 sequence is CASSFSLGYTF. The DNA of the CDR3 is TGTGCCAGCAGTTTCTCCCTTGGCTACACCTTC.

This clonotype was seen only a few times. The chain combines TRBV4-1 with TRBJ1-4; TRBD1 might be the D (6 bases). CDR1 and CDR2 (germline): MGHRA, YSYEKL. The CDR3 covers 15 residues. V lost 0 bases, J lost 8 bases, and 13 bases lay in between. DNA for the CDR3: TGCGCCAGCAGCCAAGACGGGGGGGCATGGGAAAAACTGTTTTTT. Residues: CASSQDGGAWEKLFF.

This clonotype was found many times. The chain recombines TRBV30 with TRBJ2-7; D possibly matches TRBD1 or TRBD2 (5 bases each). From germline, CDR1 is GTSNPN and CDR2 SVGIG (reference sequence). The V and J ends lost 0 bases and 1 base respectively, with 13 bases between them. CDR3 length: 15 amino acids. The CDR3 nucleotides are TGTGCCTGGAGTGTACTAGGGGTGTGGTCCTACGAGCAGTACTTC. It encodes CAWSVLGVWSYEQYF.

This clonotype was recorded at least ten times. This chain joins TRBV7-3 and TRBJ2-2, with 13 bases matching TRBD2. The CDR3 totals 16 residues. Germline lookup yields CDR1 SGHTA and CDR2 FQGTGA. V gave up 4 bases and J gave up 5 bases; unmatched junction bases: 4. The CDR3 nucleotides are TGTGCCAGCAGCTCCGGACTAGCGGGGGAGACCGGGGAGCTGTTTTTT. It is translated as CASSSGLAGETGELFF.

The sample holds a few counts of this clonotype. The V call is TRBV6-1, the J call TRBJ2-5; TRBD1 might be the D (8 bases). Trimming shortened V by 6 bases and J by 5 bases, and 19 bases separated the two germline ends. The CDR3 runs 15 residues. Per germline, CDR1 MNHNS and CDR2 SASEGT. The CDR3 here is CASRPQEQGGETQYF. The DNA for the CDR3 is TGTGCCAGCAGACCTCAAGAACAGGGGGGGGAGACCCAGTACTTC.

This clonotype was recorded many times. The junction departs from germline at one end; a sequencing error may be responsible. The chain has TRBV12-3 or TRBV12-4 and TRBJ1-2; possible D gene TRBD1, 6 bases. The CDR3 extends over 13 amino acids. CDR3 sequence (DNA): TGTGCCAGCCGTTTCGGGGGGCATACTGGCTACACCTTC. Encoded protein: CASRFGGHTGYTF.

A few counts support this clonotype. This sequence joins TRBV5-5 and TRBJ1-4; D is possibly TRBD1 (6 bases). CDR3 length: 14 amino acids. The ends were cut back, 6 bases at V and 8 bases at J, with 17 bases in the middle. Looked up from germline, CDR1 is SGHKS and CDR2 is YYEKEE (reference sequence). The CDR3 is CASNPRGAREKLFF. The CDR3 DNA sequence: TGTGCCAGCAACCCCCGGGGGGCCCGCGAAAAACTGTTTTTT.

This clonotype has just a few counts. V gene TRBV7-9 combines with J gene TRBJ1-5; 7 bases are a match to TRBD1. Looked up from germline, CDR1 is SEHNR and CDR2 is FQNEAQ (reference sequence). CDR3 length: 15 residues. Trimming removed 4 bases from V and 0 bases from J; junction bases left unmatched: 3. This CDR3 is CASSSQGSSNQPQHF. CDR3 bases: TGTGCCAGCAGCTCACAGGGGAGTAGCAATCAGCCCCAGCATTTT.

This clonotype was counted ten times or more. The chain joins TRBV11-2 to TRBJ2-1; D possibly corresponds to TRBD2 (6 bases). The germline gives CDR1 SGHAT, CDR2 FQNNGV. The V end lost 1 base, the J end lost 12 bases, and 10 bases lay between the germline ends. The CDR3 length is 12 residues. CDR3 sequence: CASSLGGGVQFF. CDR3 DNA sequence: TGTGCCAGCAGCTTAGGGGGAGGCGTGCAGTTCTTC.

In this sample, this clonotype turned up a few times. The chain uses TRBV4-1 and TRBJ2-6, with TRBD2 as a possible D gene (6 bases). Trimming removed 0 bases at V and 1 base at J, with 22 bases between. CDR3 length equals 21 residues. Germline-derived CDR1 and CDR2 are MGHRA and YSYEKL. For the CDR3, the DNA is TGCGCCAGCAGCCAAGAGGGCCCCGCGGGGCGCAGAGGATCTGGGGCCAACGTCCTGACTTTC. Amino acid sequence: CASSQEGPAGRRGSGANVLTF.

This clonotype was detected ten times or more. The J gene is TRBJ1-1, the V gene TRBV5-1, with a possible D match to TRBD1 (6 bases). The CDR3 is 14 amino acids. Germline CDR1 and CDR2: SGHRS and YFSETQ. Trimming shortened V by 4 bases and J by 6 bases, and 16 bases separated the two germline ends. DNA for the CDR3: TGCGCCAGCAGCCGAGGGGGGGCAGGCGCTGAAGCTTTCTTT. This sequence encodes CASSRGGAGAEAFF.

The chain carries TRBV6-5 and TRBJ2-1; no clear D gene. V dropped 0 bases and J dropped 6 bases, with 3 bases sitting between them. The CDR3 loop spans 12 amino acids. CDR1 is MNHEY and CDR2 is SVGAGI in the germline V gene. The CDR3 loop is CASSYSGNEQFF. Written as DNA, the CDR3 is TGTGCCAGCAGTTACTCGGGCAATGAGCAGTTCTTC.

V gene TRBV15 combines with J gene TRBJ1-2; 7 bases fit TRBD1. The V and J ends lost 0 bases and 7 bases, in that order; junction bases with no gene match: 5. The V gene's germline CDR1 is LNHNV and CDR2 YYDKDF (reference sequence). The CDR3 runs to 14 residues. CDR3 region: CATSRDGTASGYTF. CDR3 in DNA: TGTGCCACCAGCAGAGATGGGACAGCCTCTGGCTACACCTTC.

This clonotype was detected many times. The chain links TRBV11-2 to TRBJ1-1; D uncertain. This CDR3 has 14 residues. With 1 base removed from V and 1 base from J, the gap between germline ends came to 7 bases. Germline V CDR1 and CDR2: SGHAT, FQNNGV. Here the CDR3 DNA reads TGTGCCAGCAGCTTAGTCACAAGGAACACTGAAGCTTTCTTT. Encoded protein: CASSLVTRNTEAFF. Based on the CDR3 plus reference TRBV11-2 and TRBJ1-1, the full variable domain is EAGVAQSPRYKIIEKRQSVAFWCNPISGHATLYWYQQILGQGPKLLIQFQNNGVVDDSQLPKDRFSAERLKGVDSTLKIQPAKLEDSAVYLCASSLVTRNTEAFFGQGTRLTVV.

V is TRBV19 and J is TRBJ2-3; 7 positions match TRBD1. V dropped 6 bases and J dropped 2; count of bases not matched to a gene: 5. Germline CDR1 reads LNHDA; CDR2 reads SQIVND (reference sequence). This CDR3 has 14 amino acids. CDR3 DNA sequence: TGTGCCAGTAGAAAAACAGGGGACACAGATACGCAGTATTTT. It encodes CASRKTGDTDTQYF.

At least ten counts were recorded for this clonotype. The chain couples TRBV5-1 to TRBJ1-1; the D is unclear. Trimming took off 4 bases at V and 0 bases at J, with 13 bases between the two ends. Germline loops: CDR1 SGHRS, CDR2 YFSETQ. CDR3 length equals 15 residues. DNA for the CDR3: TGCGCCAGCAGCCCGCGGACCGCTTTGAACACTGAAGCTTTCTTT. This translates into CASSPRTALNTEAFF.